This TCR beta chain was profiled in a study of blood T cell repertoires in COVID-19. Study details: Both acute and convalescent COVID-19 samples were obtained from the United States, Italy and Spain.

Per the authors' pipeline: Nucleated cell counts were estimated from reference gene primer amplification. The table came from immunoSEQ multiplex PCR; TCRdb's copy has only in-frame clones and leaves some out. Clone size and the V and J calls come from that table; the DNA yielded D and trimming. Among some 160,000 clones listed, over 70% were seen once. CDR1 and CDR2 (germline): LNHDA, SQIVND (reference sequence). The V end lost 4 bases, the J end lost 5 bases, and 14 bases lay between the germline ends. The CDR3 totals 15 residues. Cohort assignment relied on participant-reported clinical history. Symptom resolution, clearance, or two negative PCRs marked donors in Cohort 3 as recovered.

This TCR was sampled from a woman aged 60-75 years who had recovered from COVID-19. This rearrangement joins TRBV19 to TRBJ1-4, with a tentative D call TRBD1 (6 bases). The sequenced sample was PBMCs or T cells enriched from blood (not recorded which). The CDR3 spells CASSNQGTPNEKLFF. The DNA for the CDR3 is TGTGCCAGTAGTAACCAAGGGACACCCAATGAAAAACTGTTTTTT.